The next 19 T cell receptor beta chains were all read from a single sample in a study of blood T cell repertoires in COVID-19. Libraries were prepared by immunoSEQ multiplex PCR; TCRdb keeps only in-frame clonotypes and omits some of them. The table shows some 390,000 clones, with around 89% occurring only once. The specimen was peripheral blood. These receptors were collected from a woman in her forties with COVID-19, enrolled during active disease.

The rearrangement links TRBV6-5 to TRBJ1-5; 7 nucleotides line up with TRBD1. Trimming cost V 3 bases and J 6 bases; bases outside gene matches: 5. Germline lookup yields CDR1 MNHEY and CDR2 SVGAGI. CDR3 length equals 14 residues. The CDR3 nucleotides read TGTGCCAGCAGTTATGGACAGGTGGGTCAGCCCCAGCATTTT. Protein: CASSYGQVGQPQHF.

The chain recombines TRBV6-5 with TRBJ2-7; D perhaps matches TRBD1 (6 bases). Deletions cut 4 bases from V and 2 bases from J, with 15 bases between. The V gene's germline CDR1 is MNHEY and CDR2 SVGAGI. This CDR3 is 15 amino acids long. CDR3 in amino acids: CASSSQDSLTYEQYF. The CDR3 nucleotides read TGTGCCAGCAGTTCCCAGGACAGCCTGACCTACGAGCAGTACTTC.

The chain uses TRBV16 and TRBJ2-7; 8 bases line up with TRBD1. V trimming: 2 bases; J trimming: 7 bases; junction bases outside the gene matches: 10. This CDR3 comprises 15 residues. CDR1 is KGHSY, CDR2 FQNENV, per germline. The CDR3 here is CASSQSGQGTGEQYF. In DNA, the CDR3 is TGTGCCAGCAGCCAAAGCGGACAGGGTACAGGAGAGCAGTACTTC. Combining the CDR3 with reference TRBV16 and TRBJ2-7 gives the whole variable domain GEEVAQTPKHLVRGEGQKAKLYCAPIKGHSYVFWYQQVLKNEFKFLISFQNENVFDETGMPKERFSAKCLPNSPCSLEIQATKLEDSAVYFCASSQSGQGTGEQYFGPGTRLTVT.

The chain has TRBV4-3 and TRBJ1-3, with unresolved D. Trimming took off 4 bases at V and 0 bases at J, with 16 bases between the two ends. CDR1 and CDR2 from the germline V gene are LGHNA and YSLEER. The CDR3 loop spans 17 amino acids. The CDR3 loop is CASSPTRVSLSGNTIYF. The CDR3, as DNA: TGCGCCAGCAGCCCGACTCGAGTCAGCCTCTCTGGAAACACCATATATTTT.

This clone was detected once. The chain employs TRBV28 and TRBJ2-7, with a weak D call TRBD2 (5 bases). Looked up from germline, CDR1 is MDHEN and CDR2 is SYDVKM. This CDR3 region has 14 residues. The V end was cut by 3 bases, the J end by 3 bases, with 12 bases between. The CDR3 nucleotides read TGTGCCAGCAGTTTGCATCCTAGCAGCTACGAGCAGTACTTC. This encodes CASSLHPSSYEQYF.

The chain joins TRBV3-1 (or the pseudogene TRBV3-2) to TRBJ2-7; 7 bases are shared with TRBD2. CDR3 length equals 12 residues. CDR1 and CDR2 (germline): LGHDT, YNNKEL (reference sequence). V lost 2 bases, J lost 7 bases, and 2 bases stayed unmatched. The CDR3 region is CASSQSAGEQYF. As DNA, the CDR3 is TGTGCCAGCAGCCAATCAGCGGGAGAGCAGTACTTC.

V and J are TRBV7-9 and TRBJ2-2; weak D call: TRBD1 (6 bases). This CDR3 is 16 amino acids long. Germline values: CDR1 SEHNR, CDR2 FQNEAQ (reference sequence). Trimming took off 4 bases at V and 1 base at J, with 13 bases between the two ends. In DNA form, the CDR3 reads TGTGCCAGCAGCTCCGGACAGCTACTGAACACCGGGGAGCTGTTTTTT. This encodes CASSSGQLLNTGELFF.

The genes are TRBV9 and TRBJ1-2, with D tentatively TRBD1 (5 bases). The CDR3 length is 13 residues. With 3 bases removed from V and 8 bases from J, the gap between germline ends came to 14 bases. CDR1 and CDR2 from the germline V gene are SGDLS and YYNGEE. Here the CDR3 DNA reads TGTGCCAGCAGCGCAGGGCCCCATATGGGCTACACCTTC. Its translation is CASSAGPHMGYTF.

The chain combines TRBV9 with TRBJ1-2, with 9 positions matching TRBD1. The CDR3 length is 17 residues. Germline V gives CDR1 SGDLS, CDR2 YYNGEE. After removal of 0 bases from V and 7 bases from J, the junction contained 13 bases not matched to a gene. The CDR3 nucleotides are TGTGCCAGCAGCGTAGATGGCTCGACAGGGGGGCGTTCTGGCTACACCTTC. Its translation is CASSVDGSTGGRSGYTF.

CDR3 protein: CASSRRGGMDTEAFF. The DNA for the CDR3 is TGTGCCAGCAGTAGGCGGGGGGGCATGGACACTGAAGCTTTCTTT. The chain recombines TRBV6-6 with TRBJ1-1, with TRBD1 as a possible D gene (6 bases). V gave up 5 bases and J gave up 3 bases, with 16 bases separating them. This CDR3 is built from 15 residues. Germline loops: CDR1 MNHNY, CDR2 SVGAGI (reference sequence).

This chain uses TRBV7-3 with TRBJ2-5, with a tentative D call TRBD2 (5 bases). Trimming removed 3 bases at V and 0 bases at J, with 5 bases between. Per germline, CDR1 SGHTA and CDR2 FQGTGA. CDR3 length: 13 residues. CDR3 nucleotide sequence: TGTGCCAGCAGCTTGGACTACCAAGAGACCCAGTACTTC. Its translation is CASSLDYQETQYF.

In this sample, this clone turned up once. The chain couples TRBV6-5 to TRBJ2-1; a possible D gene is TRBD2 (5 bases). Germline values: CDR1 MNHEY, CDR2 SVGAGI. The length of the CDR3 is 15 residues. Trimming cost V 7 bases and J 2 bases, with 15 bases left between them. CDR3 residues: CASTKRLGAYNEQFF. CDR3 sequence (DNA): TGTGCCAGCACCAAGCGCCTCGGGGCCTACAATGAGCAGTTCTTC.

The chain carries TRBV3-1 (or the pseudogene TRBV3-2) and TRBJ2-1; a weak D match, TRBD2 (7 bases). CDR3 size: 15 residues. CDR1 LGHDT and CDR2 YNNKEL come from the germline V gene (reference sequence). V lost 4 bases to trimming and J lost 4 bases, with 14 bases between them. CDR3 nucleotide sequence: TGTGCCAGCAGCCCCCCGGGGGGCGTATACAATGAGCAGTTCTTC. Translated: CASSPPGGVYNEQFF.

This clone occurred once. This chain uses TRBV7-3 with TRBJ1-4, with D unclear. The V and J ends lost 1 base and 8 bases respectively, with 8 bases between them. The CDR3 length is 13 residues. Germline CDR1 reads SGHTA; CDR2 reads FQGTGA. In DNA form, the CDR3 reads TGTGCCAGCAGCTTAATTAGAGGCGAAAAACTGTTTTTT. Translating gives CASSLIRGEKLFF.

The CDR3 protein is CASSELQGTGSNTGELFF. CDR3 bases: TGCGCCAGCAGTGAACTACAAGGAACAGGCAGTAACACCGGGGAGCTGTTTTTT. The rearrangement joins TRBV10-1 to TRBJ2-2, with D perhaps matching TRBD1 (5 bases). V was cut by 3 bases and J by 2 bases, with 19 bases left in between. Germline V gives CDR1 WNHNN, CDR2 SYGVQD (reference sequence). This CDR3 has 18 residues.

The rearrangement links TRBV7-9 to TRBJ1-6; 7 nucleotides agree with TRBD1. CDR3 length: 15 amino acids. The V gene end was trimmed by 6 bases and the J gene end by 0 bases; junction bases not matched to a gene: 2. In germline, CDR1 is SEHNR, CDR2 FQNEAQ (reference sequence). The CDR3 loop reads CASRRDSSYNSPLHF. The CDR3 DNA sequence: TGTGCCAGCAGAAGGGACAGCTCCTATAATTCACCCCTCCACTTT.

The chain employs TRBV9 and TRBJ2-2, with 9 bases matching TRBD1. The germline CDR1 and CDR2 sequences are SGDLS and YYNGEE. This CDR3 spans 14 amino acids. V shed 5 bases and J 7 bases; nucleotides not matched to a gene: 6. The CDR3 reads CASREGQGDGELFF. The DNA for the CDR3 is TGTGCCAGCAGGGAGGGACAGGGTGACGGGGAGCTGTTTTTT.

CDR3 DNA: TGTGCCAGCAGTGAACAGACAGGCCATAATCAGCCCCAGCATTTT. Translating gives CASSEQTGHNQPQHF. The chain joins TRBV6-1 to TRBJ1-5; maybe TRBD1 (6 bases). CDR1 and CDR2 from the germline V gene are MNHNS and SASEGT. This CDR3 has 15 residues. Trimming pared 2 bases from V and 4 bases from J, leaving 12 bases between.

This chain connects TRBV28 to TRBJ2-7, with D uncertain. V was pared by 6 bases and J by 2 bases, with 17 bases between. Germline V lookup: CDR1 MDHEN, CDR2 SYDVKM. This CDR3 is 15 amino acids long. The CDR3 reads CASREPYENPYEQYF. The CDR3, as DNA: TGTGCCAGCAGGGAGCCTTACGAGAACCCCTACGAGCAGTACTTC.